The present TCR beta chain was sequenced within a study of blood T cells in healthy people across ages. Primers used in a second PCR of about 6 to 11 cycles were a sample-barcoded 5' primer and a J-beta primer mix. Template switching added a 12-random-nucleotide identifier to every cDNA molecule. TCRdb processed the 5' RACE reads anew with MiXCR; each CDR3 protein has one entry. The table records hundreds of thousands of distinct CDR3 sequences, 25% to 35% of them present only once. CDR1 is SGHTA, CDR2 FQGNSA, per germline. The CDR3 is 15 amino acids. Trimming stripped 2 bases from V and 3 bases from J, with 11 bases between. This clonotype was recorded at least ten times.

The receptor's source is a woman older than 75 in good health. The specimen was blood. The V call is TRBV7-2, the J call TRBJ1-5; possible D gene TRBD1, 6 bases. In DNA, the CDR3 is TGTGCCAGCAGCTTAAATACAGGGAACAATCAGCCCCAGCATTTT. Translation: CASSLNTGNNQPQHF.